This TCR beta chain appears in the sequencing data of a study of T cell repertoires and HLA-DP antigens. Study overall: DNA input averaged approximately 230 ng in sorted CD137+CD4+ and about 1,300 ng in pre-culture CD4+.

Notes on this clone: The antigen is not known.

TCRdb's copy holds only in-frame clones and misses some; the assay was immunoSEQ multiplex PCR. This table holds almost 90,000 clones, 86% found once. This CDR3 is 16 amino acids long. Trimming took off 0 bases at V and 6 bases at J, with 16 bases between the two ends. Per germline, CDR1 WNHNN and CDR2 SYGVQD (reference sequence). V gene TRBV10-1 combines with J gene TRBJ2-3; D gene ambiguous. The receptor was isolated from a man aged 50 to 59 in good health and CMV-seronegative. The sample was CD4+ T cells from PBMCs. This CDR3 is CASSESGKKSTDTQYF. The DNA of the CDR3 is TGCGCCAGCAGTGAGTCGGGTAAAAAATCCACGGATACGCAGTATTTT.